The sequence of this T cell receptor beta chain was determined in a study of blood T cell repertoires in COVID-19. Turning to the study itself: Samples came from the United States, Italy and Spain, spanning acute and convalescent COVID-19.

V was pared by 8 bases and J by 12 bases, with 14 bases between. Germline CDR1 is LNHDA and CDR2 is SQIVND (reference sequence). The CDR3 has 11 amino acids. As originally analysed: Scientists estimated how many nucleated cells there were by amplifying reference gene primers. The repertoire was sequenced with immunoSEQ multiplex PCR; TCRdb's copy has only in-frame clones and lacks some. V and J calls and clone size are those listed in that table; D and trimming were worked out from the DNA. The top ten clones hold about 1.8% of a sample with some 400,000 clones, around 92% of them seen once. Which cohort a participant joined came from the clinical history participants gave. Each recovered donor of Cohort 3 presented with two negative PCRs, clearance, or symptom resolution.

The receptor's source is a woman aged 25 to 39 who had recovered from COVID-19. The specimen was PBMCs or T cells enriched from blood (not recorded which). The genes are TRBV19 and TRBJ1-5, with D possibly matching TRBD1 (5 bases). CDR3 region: CASGEGHLQHF. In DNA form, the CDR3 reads TGTGCCAGTGGGGAAGGACATCTCCAGCATTTT.